The 30 T cell receptor beta chains listed next were all sequenced from one sample in a study of blood T cell repertoires in COVID-19. Sequencing used immunoSEQ multiplex PCR; TCRdb keeps in-frame clones, though not all of them. The table has about 29,000 clones, around 87% seen once; the top ten hold 16%. Sequenced material: peripheral blood. The origin of the receptors is an older man with acute or convalescent COVID-19.

The chain has TRBV7-8 and TRBJ1-5; possible D gene TRBD1, 5 bases. Germline loops: CDR1 SGHVS, CDR2 FQNEAQ. This CDR3 region has 15 residues. V dropped 1 base and J dropped 7 bases, with 14 bases sitting between them. The CDR3 spells CASSLVGAGEQPQHF. The CDR3 bases are TGTGCCAGCAGCTTAGTTGGGGCGGGGGAGCAGCCCCAGCATTTT.

The J gene is TRBJ1-2, the V gene TRBV27; D is possibly TRBD1 (5 bases). Germline assignment: CDR1 MNHEY and CDR2 SMNVEV (reference sequence). The ends were cut back, 0 bases at V and 0 bases at J, with 14 bases in the middle. This CDR3 has 17 residues. CDR3 in amino acids: CASSLSSGGGTNYGYTF. The CDR3 DNA sequence: TGTGCCAGCAGTTTATCGTCGGGGGGGGGAACTAACTATGGCTACACCTTC.

This chain uses TRBV7-9 with TRBJ2-1; 15 bases fit TRBD2. The CDR3 totals 17 residues. The J segment lost 0 bases and the V segment lost 5 bases, leaving 2 bases of the junction unmatched. Looked up from germline, CDR1 is SEHNR and CDR2 is FQNEAQ (reference sequence). The CDR3 loop reads CASSPGLAGGSYNEQFF. The CDR3 nucleotides are TGTGCCAGCAGCCCGGGACTAGCGGGGGGCTCCTACAATGAGCAGTTCTTC.

V gene TRBV4-2 combines with J gene TRBJ1-2; no reliable D call. The CDR3 sequence is 14 residues long. CDR1 and CDR2 from the germline V gene are LGHNA and YNFKEQ. V was clipped by 5 bases and J by 10 bases, with 20 bases between them. The CDR3 protein is CASSAPRTEGNYTF. In DNA, the CDR3 is TGTGCCAGCAGCGCCCCGCGAACGGAGGGAAACTACACCTTC.

The rearrangement joins TRBV7-8 to TRBJ2-1, with 9 positions matching TRBD2. V shed 2 bases and J 5 bases; nucleotides not matched to a gene: 4. Germline CDR1 and CDR2: SGHVS and FQNEAQ. This CDR3 contains 15 residues. CDR3 amino acids: CASSLLAGGDNEQFF. In DNA form, the CDR3 reads TGTGCCAGCAGCTTACTTGCGGGGGGGGACAATGAGCAGTTCTTC.

The chain joins TRBV19 to TRBJ1-6; tentatively, D is TRBD1 (6 bases). Per germline, CDR1 LNHDA and CDR2 SQIVND (reference sequence). Trimming removed 2 bases from V and 9 bases from J, with 14 bases in between. CDR3 length: 15 residues. In DNA form, the CDR3 reads TGTGCCAGTAGTATATCCTCGGGGGGCCGTTCACCCCTCCACTTT. Its translation: CASSISSGGRSPLHF.

This chain joins TRBV6-5 and TRBJ2-7; 7 bases map to TRBD1. V dropped 7 bases and J dropped 3; count of bases not matched to a gene: 12. The CDR3 runs to 15 residues. Germline V gives CDR1 MNHEY, CDR2 SVGAGI. In nucleotides, the CDR3 is TGTGCCAGCACCCCGTATAAGGGGGCCCTCTACGAGCAGTACTTC. Translated: CASTPYKGALYEQYF.

The J gene is TRBJ1-6, the V gene TRBV2; D is unclear. The CDR3 extends over 15 amino acids. Trimming stripped 7 bases from V and 3 bases from J, with 13 bases between. Looked up from germline, CDR1 is SNHLY and CDR2 is FYNNEI. CDR3: CASNPTGIYNSPLHF. In nucleotides, the CDR3 is TGTGCCAGCAATCCCACGGGAATCTATAATTCACCCCTCCACTTT.

The CDR3 protein is CASSQDKTPQQRSYEQYF. The CDR3 region has the DNA TGCGCCAGCAGCCAGGACAAAACCCCCCAACAACGATCCTACGAGCAGTACTTC. The chain uses TRBV4-1 and TRBJ2-7; possibly TRBD1 for D (5 bases). The V end was cut by 3 bases, the J end by 1 base, with 22 bases between. The germline V gene has CDR1 MGHRA and CDR2 YSYEKL. This CDR3 is built from 18 residues.

The V call is TRBV7-8, the J call TRBJ2-5; 13 bases fit TRBD2. The V segment lost 1 base and the J segment 2 bases; nucleotides outside the gene matches: 1. This CDR3 spans 16 amino acids. Germline V CDR1 and CDR2: SGHVS, FQNEAQ. The CDR3 reads CASSLGLAGGQETQYF. The CDR3 nucleotides are TGTGCCAGCAGCTTAGGACTAGCGGGGGGTCAAGAGACCCAGTACTTC.

CDR3 in DNA: TGTGCCAGCCAGCGGGGGAGCACAGATACGCAGTATTTT. Its translation is CASQRGSTDTQYF. The gene calls are TRBV2 and TRBJ2-3; 8 nucleotides match TRBD2. Germline V CDR1 and CDR2: SNHLY, FYNNEI. The CDR3 length is 13 residues. V was clipped by 8 bases and J by 0 bases; unmatched bases: 1.

V is TRBV11-3 and J is TRBJ2-1; D is possibly TRBD1 (5 bases). The CDR3 covers 15 residues. V lost 6 bases and J 2 bases, leaving 14 bases between the germline ends. In germline, CDR1 is SGHNT, CDR2 YENEEA. CDR3 nucleotide sequence: TGTGCCAGCAGTCCCGGCAGGGATACCTACAATGAGCAGTTCTTC. This sequence encodes CASSPGRDTYNEQFF.

The V and J genes are TRBV5-1 and TRBJ1-4, with 9 bases fitting TRBD1. V shed 4 bases and J 5 bases; nucleotides not matched to a gene: 3. This CDR3 has 14 residues. Germline CDR1 and CDR2: SGHRS and YFSETQ. CDR3: CASSLGQGNEKLFF. DNA of the CDR3: TGCGCCAGCAGCCTCGGACAGGGGAATGAAAAACTGTTTTTT.

The J gene is TRBJ2-2, the V gene TRBV6-4, with 11 positions matching TRBD1. From germline, CDR1 is MRHNA and CDR2 SNTAGT. CDR3 length equals 15 residues. J lost 5 bases, V lost 6 bases, and 5 bases had no gene match. For the CDR3, the DNA is TGTGCCAGCAGCGCCGGGACAGGGGGGACCGGGGAGCTGTTTTTT. It translates to CASSAGTGGTGELFF.

Within the sample, this clone is medium-sized. J is TRBJ2-2 and V is TRBV19; D unclear. Trimming stripped 1 base from V and 2 bases from J, with 8 bases between. The V gene's germline CDR1 is LNHDA and CDR2 SQIVND (reference sequence). CDR3 size: 15 residues. The CDR3 region has the DNA TGTGCCAGTAGTATAGTACGAGTTAACACCGGGGAGCTGTTTTTT. Protein: CASSIVRVNTGELFF.

The chain carries TRBV11-3 and TRBJ2-2; TRBD1 aligns across 8 bases. This CDR3 contains 13 residues. The germline CDR1 and CDR2 sequences are SGHNT and YENEEA. With V trimmed by 5 bases and J by 6 bases, 2 bases remained unmatched. In DNA, the CDR3 is TGTGCCAGCAGCCGGACAGGGCCCGGGGAGCTGTTTTTT. It codes for CASSRTGPGELFF. Filled out from reference TRBV11-3 and TRBJ2-2, the complete variable domain reads EAGVVQSPRYKIIEKKQPVAFWCNPISGHNTLYWYLQNLGQGPELLIRYENEEAVDDSQLPKDRFSAERLKGVDSTLKIQPAELGDSAVYLCASSRTGPGELFFGEGSRLTVL.

The V and J genes are TRBV11-3 and TRBJ2-5; maybe TRBD1 (6 bases). The germline V gene encodes CDR1 SGHNT and CDR2 YENEEA. CDR3 length equals 15 residues. Trimming removed 1 base from V and 0 bases from J, with 9 bases in between. The CDR3 reads CASSLGTAYQETQYF. CDR3 in DNA: TGTGCCAGCAGCTTAGGGACAGCCTACCAAGAGACCCAGTACTTC.

The count of this clone is one. This chain uses TRBV12-5 with TRBJ1-1, with D unclear. Trimming cost V 6 bases and J 4 bases, with 12 bases left between them. The length of the CDR3 is 13 residues. The germline V gene has CDR1 LGHNT and CDR2 FRNRAP. For the CDR3, the DNA is TGTGCTAGTGGCCTGGGTTGGAGCACTGAAGCTTTCTTT. It codes for CASGLGWSTEAFF.

The V gene is TRBV11-3, the J gene TRBJ2-5; D is unresolved. CDR1 is SGHNT, CDR2 YENEEA, per germline. This CDR3 comprises 14 residues. V lost 5 bases and J lost 1, with 11 bases in between. In DNA, the CDR3 is TGTGCCAGCAGCCCCGCAGCGAGCCAAGAGACCCAGTACTTC. This translates into CASSPAASQETQYF. Full variable domain (missing parts from reference TRBV11-3 and TRBJ2-5): EAGVVQSPRYKIIEKKQPVAFWCNPISGHNTLYWYLQNLGQGPELLIRYENEEAVDDSQLPKDRFSAERLKGVDSTLKIQPAELGDSAVYLCASSPAASQETQYFGPGTRLLVL.

V gene TRBV6-5 combines with J gene TRBJ1-3; D is perhaps TRBD1 (5 bases). V lost 6 bases and J lost 0, with 9 bases in between. Germline values: CDR1 MNHEY, CDR2 SVGAGI. The CDR3 extends over 14 amino acids. CDR3 protein: CASSTRVSGNTIYF. The DNA of the CDR3 is TGTGCCAGCAGCACCAGGGTCTCTGGAAACACCATATATTTT.

The chain joins TRBV19 to TRBJ1-6, with D possibly matching TRBD1 (6 bases). This CDR3 region has 14 residues. CDR1 LNHDA and CDR2 SQIVND come from the germline V gene (reference sequence). V was clipped by 3 bases and J by 10 bases, with 13 bases between them. Written as DNA, the CDR3 is TGTGCCAGTAGTATCCTGGGGGCGCGATCACCCCTCCACTTT. This translates into CASSILGARSPLHF.

The V gene is TRBV24-1, the J gene TRBJ2-3, with 9 bases lining up with TRBD1. The junction had 8 bases not matched to a gene; V was cut back by 5 bases and J by 3 bases. The CDR3 covers 16 residues. The germline V gene has CDR1 KGHDR and CDR2 SFDVKD. CDR3 protein: CATSAPDRGGTDTQYF. For the CDR3, the DNA is TGTGCCACCAGTGCTCCGGACAGGGGTGGTACAGATACGCAGTATTTT.

This sequence joins TRBV15 and TRBJ2-1; 12 positions agree with TRBD2. The junction had 4 bases not matched to a gene; V was cut back by 0 bases and J by 7 bases. This CDR3 is built from 16 residues. Germline V gene sequence: CDR1 LNHNV, CDR2 YYDKDF (reference sequence). The CDR3 bases are TGTGCCACCAGCAGAGATCTAGCGGGGGGGACGAATGAGCAGTTCTTC. The encoded protein is CATSRDLAGGTNEQFF.

This chain uses TRBV28 with TRBJ1-2; 8 nucleotides align to TRBD1. The CDR3 runs 13 residues. Germline V gene lookup returns CDR1 MDHEN and CDR2 SYDVKM. The junction had 8 bases not matched to a gene; V was cut back by 10 bases and J by 4 bases. The CDR3, as DNA: TGTGCCATACAGGGGGATAACTTCTATGGCTACACCTTC. Protein product: CAIQGDNFYGYTF.

This clone has just one count. The V gene is TRBV9, the J gene TRBJ2-3; TRBD2 aligns across 8 bases. The CDR3 extends over 17 amino acids. The junction had 10 bases not matched to a gene; V was cut back by 3 bases and J by 1 base. Germline V gene lookup returns CDR1 SGDLS and CDR2 YYNGEE. Here the CDR3 reads CASSARGGPYGTDTQYF. DNA for the CDR3: TGTGCCAGCAGCGCCCGGGGGGGTCCCTATGGCACAGATACGCAGTATTTT.

The rearrangement uses TRBV5-6 and TRBJ2-1; 11 bases match TRBD2. CDR1 SGHDT and CDR2 YYEEEE come from the germline V gene. V shed 4 bases, J shed 4 bases, and the junction held 7 bases outside the gene matches. The CDR3 loop spans 16 amino acids. The DNA for the CDR3 is TGTGCCAGCAGCCTCCCCACTAGCGGGAGTTACAATGAGCAGTTCTTC. It yields the protein CASSLPTSGSYNEQFF.

The chain couples TRBV5-1 to TRBJ2-7; TRBD2 matches at 11 bases. The junction had 6 bases not matched to a gene; V was cut back by 0 bases and J by 4 bases. Germline V lookup: CDR1 SGHRS, CDR2 YFSETQ. This CDR3 is 16 amino acids long. The CDR3 loop reads CASSLEGSGGAYEQYF. The CDR3 DNA reads TGCGCCAGCAGCTTGGAGGGTAGCGGGGGGGCGTACGAGCAGTACTTC.

CDR3 residues: CASSGDSYYGYTF. CDR3 nucleotide sequence: TGTGCCAGCTCAGGGGACAGCTACTATGGCTACACCTTC. The chain recombines TRBV18 with TRBJ1-2; 7 bases line up with TRBD1. The germline V gene encodes CDR1 KGHSH and CDR2 LQKENI. This CDR3 spans 13 amino acids. Trimming at V came to 5 bases and at J to 3 bases, leaving 3 bases not matched to a gene.

The chain carries TRBV11-3 and TRBJ2-7; D is uncertain. V lost 0 bases, J lost 7 bases, and 10 bases lay in between. This CDR3 spans 13 amino acids. CDR1 is SGHNT, CDR2 YENEEA, per germline. The CDR3, as DNA: TGTGCCAGCAGCTTAGAGAACTCCCTGGAGCAGTACTTC. The encoded protein is CASSLENSLEQYF.

In DNA form, the CDR3 reads TGTGCCAGCTCCCCTGCGGACAGGGGAGGAAAACTGTTTTTT. Amino acid sequence: CASSPADRGGKLFF. The chain uses TRBV18 and TRBJ1-4, with 9 bases identical to TRBD1. CDR3 length equals 14 residues. Germline V gives CDR1 KGHSH, CDR2 LQKENI. With V trimmed by 6 bases and J by 10 bases, 9 bases remained unmatched.